This T cell receptor beta chain was identified during a study of blood T cell repertoires in COVID-19 (dated by TCRdb to 2019 to 2021). General notes on the study: The collaborator samples originated in the United States, Italy and Spain and spanned the acute and convalescent phases of COVID-19. The material from the prospective study consisted of cDNA or gDNA derived from T cells, B-cell-depleted T cells, or PBMCs. Deeply sampled blood TCRbeta repertoires from subjects exposed to, actively infected with, or recovered from COVID-19 were included in the dataset. The repertoires were released in a freely available public database meant as a resource for research on the immune response to SARS-CoV-2. Samples came from the ongoing ImmuneRACE study (first 160 participants) plus 1,254 subjects from 6 global collaborators. The sample metadata nearly always contained a de-identified subject ID, COVID-19 status, age in years and sex. Where available, HLA class I and class II types were taken from metadata supplied by the sample provider and were not determined by assay-based typing.

Enrolling through a virtual design, the prospective study's participants ranged in age from roughly 18 to 90 years and lived across roughly 23 United States geographic areas. In the prospective study, cohorts were assigned on the basis of participant-reported clinical history obtained from a screening survey and a study questionnaire. In the prospective study, mobile phlebotomists collected whole blood, serum and a nasopharyngeal or oropharyngeal swab from each participant. Participants in the prospective study had the option to provide additional blood draws and questionnaires over a roughly two-month period. Blood samples from the prospective study were shipped frozen or at room temperature prior to DNA extraction. What the study reported, not specific to this receptor: The amount of clinical and demographic metadata varied by source and participant and was provided uncurated.

TCRbeta CDR3 regions were amplified from genomic DNA by means of the immunoSEQ Assay, a bias-controlled multiplex PCR. Per the source publication's procedure: Nucleated cell counts per sample were estimated from amplification of reference gene primers within the assay. To quantify the absolute abundance of each unique TCRbeta CDR3 rearrangement, sequence reads were collapsed and filtered. Productive Simpson clonality was computed per sample as the square root of Simpson's diversity index over productive rearrangements. Entries here come from immuneACCESS through TCRdb and include only in-frame sequences with V and J called. Some clones fail to appear in such tables; in the studies checked, an unresolved V gene covers under half of the shortfall, and the cause of the remainder is unknown. V and J calls and clone size are those listed in that table; D and trimming were worked out from the DNA. This sample is represented by roughly 170,000 clones; 81% of them were singletons. The ten largest clones capture roughly 5% of the sample.

The CDR3 goes from the cysteine to the phenylalanine over 14 residues. Only the CDR3 DNA is retained, 42 bases long and in frame from the first base. V and J lose 5 bases and 14 bases, and a span of 19 bases separates them. The CDR1 and CDR2 encoded by the germline V gene (reference sequence) are SEHNR and FQNEAQ. A remark on this clone: Its antigen specificity is not known. Qualities for individual bases were not recorded, and no much larger clone is one base off.

The sample consisted of PBMCs or T cells enriched from blood (not recorded which). The origin of this receptor is a woman in her 40s with acute COVID-19. The V and J genes are TRBV7-9 and TRBJ1-6; a tentative D match to TRBD1 spans 6 bases. The base sequence is TGTGCCAGCAGCCAAACCCAAGGGGGGGGATCCCTCCACTTT. Its product reads: CASSQTQGGGSLHF.